These 3 T cell receptor beta chains share one sample of origin, sequenced in a study of blood T cell repertoires in COVID-19. The assay was immunoSEQ multiplex PCR, and TCRdb's table has in-frame clones only and misses some. The table records around 230,000 clones, 80% to 90% of them present only once. What was sequenced was PBMCs or T cells enriched from blood (not recorded which). These receptors were obtained from a man aged 40-50 years who had recovered from COVID-19.

The rearrangement links TRBV30 to TRBJ1-5; 10 bases match TRBD1. V trimming: 4 bases; J trimming: 5 bases; junction bases outside the gene matches: 2. Germline CDR1 and CDR2: GTSNPN and SVGIG (reference sequence). The CDR3 covers 13 residues. As DNA, the CDR3 is TGTGCCTGGACGACAGGGGGCGATCAGCCCCAGCATTTT. Its translation: CAWTTGGDQPQHF.

The chain has TRBV3-1 (or the pseudogene TRBV3-2) and TRBJ1-4, with 8 bases identical to TRBD1. The germline V gene encodes CDR1 LGHDT and CDR2 YNNKEL (reference sequence). With V trimmed by 4 bases and J by 11 bases, 6 bases remained unmatched. The CDR3 is 13 amino acids. CDR3: CASSPGQGGKLFF. As DNA, the CDR3 is TGTGCCAGCAGCCCTGGACAGGGTGGGAAACTGTTTTTT.

This clone appeared a single time. V usage is TRBV20-1 and J usage is TRBJ2-7; D ambiguous. This CDR3 region has 11 residues. V lost 4 bases, J lost 3 bases, and 7 bases lay in between. From germline, CDR1 is DFQATT and CDR2 SNEGSKA (reference sequence). DNA for the CDR3: TGCAGTGCTACTTCCCTCTACGAGCAGTACTTC. Its protein is CSATSLYEQYF.